In this sample, the clone carrying this TCR beta chain turned up a few times. The data are from a study of T-cell reconstitution after alpha-beta-depleted transplantation in children. The library targeted TCRbeta and was prepared with unique molecular identifiers. TCRdb re-analysed the PCR reads in MiXCR, keeping a single row per CDR3 protein. The sample includes 250,000 to 300,000 distinct CDR3 sequences, around 9.6% of them seen just once. This clonotype was obtained from a human donor who donated a stem cell graft to a child with SCID. Here the sequenced sample was PBMCs from the stem cell graft donor, taken from the stem cell graft.

Here the CDR3 reads CASRGEAPEQYF. CDR3 nucleotide sequence: TGTGCCAGCAGGGGGGAAGCCCCCGAGCAGTACTTC. The chain uses TRBV3-1 and TRBJ2-7; D tentatively reads TRBD1 or TRBD2 (5 bases each). CDR3 length: 12 residues. Trimming removed 6 bases from V and 6 bases from J, with 12 bases in between. Per germline, CDR1 LGHDT and CDR2 YNNKEL (reference sequence).